This note documents a single T cell receptor (beta chain) sequence. The antigen is undetermined. This specimen belongs to a study of shared clonotypes between healthy human individuals. Study-level background: CD8 memory received one plate per donor, CD8 naive two, CD4 memory three and CD4 naive three. General study results and limits: Expectations were that clonotype sharing among donors would be affected by sequencing depth. Around 4.7% of naive CD4 clonotypes were shared across a few donors.

Cells designated naive CD8 were CD45RO-negative and were positively selected for CCR7, with terminally differentiated effector memory CD45RA+ cells excluded. The healthy adult donors were HIV-negative and reported no recent acute infections or vaccinations. The table came from immunoSEQ multiplex PCR; TCRdb's copy has only in-frame clones and leaves some out. The sample has over 2,000,000 clones, approximately 92% seen once. The CDR3 spans 17 residues. V shed 0 bases and J shed 3 bases, with 18 bases lying between them. CDR1 and CDR2 from the germline V gene are LGHNA and YSLEER. Sequencing was performed on naive CD8+ T cells from PBMCs. The V gene is TRBV4-3, the J gene TRBJ2-7; D is possibly TRBD2 (6 bases). The source is a man between 18 and 29 years old in good health. Some clones in this sample may be carry-over from other donors' samples. The CDR3 region is CASSQDHPRRGLYEQYF. DNA for the CDR3: TGCGCCAGCAGCCAAGATCACCCACGGCGGGGCCTCTACGAGCAGTACTTC.